These T cell receptor beta chains were read from a single sample in a study of shared clonotypes between healthy human individuals. Assay used: immunoSEQ multiplex PCR; TCRdb lists only in-frame clones, some missing. The data hold over a million clones, with roughly 96% observed a single time. Sequencing was carried out using naive CD4+ T cells sorted from blood. These receptors came from a man between 25 and 39 years old in good health. Each CDR3 is given with its conserved first and last residue. The D gene is left open where the match is weak. The size field is filled for only some rows; it gives once, few, many or a size class.

>TRBJ1-4|NA|TRBV30|NA
CAWSVGGALEKLFF
TGTGCCTGGAGTGTAGGGGGGGCTCTGGAAAAACTGTTTTTT
>TRBJ1-5|NA|TRBV28|TRBD1
CASRANRGRFNQPQHF
TGTGCCAGCAGGGCTAACAGGGGGCGGTTTAATCAGCCCCAGCATTTT
>TRBJ1-2|NA|TRBV19|TRBD1
CASSPSPGQVYGYTF
TGTGCCAGTAGTCCCTCGCCGGGACAGGTCTATGGCTACACCTTC
>TRBJ2-3|NA|TRBV2|TRBD2
CATGLAGGYTDTQYF
TGTGCCACCGGACTAGCGGGAGGGTACACAGATACGCAGTATTTT
>TRBJ2-1|NA|TRBV5-6|TRBD1
CASSSAGQGERVF
TGTGCCAGCAGCTCCGCCGGACAGGGGGAAAGGGTCTTC
>TRBJ1-2|NA|TRBV7-6|NA
CASSLGQNYGYTF
TGTGCCAGCAGCTTAGGGCAGAACTATGGCTACACCTTC
>TRBJ1-3|NA|TRBV7-2|NA
CASSLVYNTIYF
TGTGCCAGCAGCTTAGTGTATAACACCATATATTTT
>TRBJ2-2|NA|TRBV9|TRBD2
CASSVLAAKYTGELFF
TGTGCCAGCAGCGTCCTAGCGGCTAAGTACACCGGGGAGCTGTTTTTT
>TRBJ1-3|NA|TRBV19|NA
CASSRTEGNTIYF
TGTGCCAGTAGTAGGACAGAAGGAAACACCATATATTTT
>TRBJ2-3|NA|TRBV28|NA
CASRPDLVPVSRTDTQYF
TGTGCCAGCAGGCCAGACCTTGTCCCTGTGTCCCGCACAGATACGCAGTATTTT
>TRBJ1-2|NA|TRBV28|NA
CASSFMQGRNYGYTF
TGTGCCAGCAGTTTTATGCAGGGTCGTAACTATGGCTACACCTTC
>TRBJ2-7|NA|TRBV13|NA
CASSQAGQKYEQYF
TGTGCCAGCAGCCAGGCGGGACAGAAGTACGAGCAGTACTTC
>TRBJ2-1|NA|TRBV30|NA
CAWSVLNEQFF
TGTGCCTGGAGCGTCCTGAATGAGCAGTTCTTC
>TRBJ1-1|few|TRBV2|TRBD1
CASRVDRANTEAFF
TGTGCCAGCAGAGTCGACAGGGCGAACACTGAAGCTTTCTTT
>TRBJ2-2|NA|TRBV11-2|TRBD2
CASSPSGTTGELFF
TGTGCCAGCAGCCCCAGCGGGACCACCGGGGAGCTGTTTTTT
>TRBJ2-3|NA|TRBV6-1|NA
CASTQTGSTDTQYF
TGTGCCAGCACCCAGACAGGTAGCACAGATACGCAGTATTTT
>TRBJ1-3|NA|TRBV19|NA
CASSMRDSGNTIYF
TGTGCCAGTAGTATGAGGGACTCTGGAAACACCATATATTTT
>TRBJ2-1|NA|TRBV11-3|NA
CASSLRPYNEQFF
TGTGCCAGCAGCTTAAGGCCCTACAATGAGCAGTTCTTC
>TRBJ1-3|NA|TRBV11-2|NA
CASSLTVSGNTIYF
TGTGCCAGCAGCTTAACTGTCTCTGGAAACACCATATATTTT
>TRBJ2-7|NA|TRBV7-7|NA
CASSRDVSYEQYF
TGTGCTAGCAGCCGGGATGTTTCCTACGAGCAGTACTTC
>TRBJ2-5|NA|TRBV5-4|TRBD2
CASSLGEGTSVETQYF
TGTGCCAGCAGCTTGGGGGAGGGGACTAGCGTCGAGACCCAGTACTTC
>TRBJ1-4|NA|TRBV11-2|TRBD1
CASSYGQGAEKLFF
TGTGCCAGCAGCTATGGACAGGGCGCTGAAAAACTGTTTTTT
>TRBJ1-1|NA|TRBV30|NA
CAWSSGVMNTEAFF
TGTGCCTGGTCCTCGGGAGTCATGAACACTGAAGCTTTCTTT
>TRBJ2-2|NA|TRBV6-5|NA
CASSYSTDSSAGELFF
TGTGCCAGCAGTTATTCGACCGATAGCTCGGCCGGGGAGCTGTTTTTT
>TRBJ2-3|NA|TRBV20-1|NA
CSASRSDTQYF
TGCAGTGCTAGTAGGTCGGATACGCAGTATTTT
>TRBJ2-3|once|TRBV5-1|NA
CASSLAVGASTDTQYF
TGCGCCAGCAGCTTGGCGGTGGGAGCTAGCACAGATACGCAGTATTTT
>TRBJ2-2|NA|TRBV5-5|NA
CASSLATVNTGELFF
TGTGCCAGCAGCTTGGCCACAGTTAACACCGGGGAGCTGTTTTTT
>TRBJ1-3|NA|TRBV2|NA
CASSGGPGNTIYF
TGTGCCAGCAGTGGGGGTCCTGGAAACACCATATATTTT
>TRBJ2-7|few|TRBV9|TRBD2
CASSPTTSGSLYF
TGTGCCAGCAGCCCCACGACTAGCGGGAGTCTGTACTTC
>TRBJ2-7|NA|TRBV7-6|TRBD2
CASSSGTSGIYEQYF
TGTGCCAGCAGTTCCGGGACTAGCGGGATCTACGAGCAGTACTTC
>TRBJ2-2|NA|TRBV9|TRBD2
CASSVGGGTTGELFF
TGTGCCAGCAGCGTGGGGGGAGGGACGACCGGGGAGCTGTTTTTT
>TRBJ2-7|NA|TRBV11-2|NA
CASSHKLLALSSYEQYF
TGTGCCAGCAGCCATAAACTTTTAGCGTTGAGCTCCTACGAGCAGTACTTC
>TRBJ2-2|NA|TRBV5-1|NA
CASSLRNTGELFF
TGCGCCAGCAGCCTCAGAAACACCGGGGAGCTGTTTTTT